The 21 T cell receptor beta chains reported below all come from one sample, sequenced in a study of T cell clones after liver transplantation. TCRdb keeps only in-frame clones here, not all; method: immunoSEQ multiplex PCR. The profile covers 55,000 to 75,000 clones, with 70% appearing a single time and approximately 3% taken by the ten largest. The source material was CD4+ T cells from blood, sampled at the approximately 15-month timepoint. These receptors were collected from a human patient who received a liver transplant. These T cells may partly come from the graft donor.

The genes are TRBV7-2 and TRBJ1-2, with D hard to call. Per germline, CDR1 SGHTA and CDR2 FQGNSA. Trimming shortened V by 5 bases and J by 7 bases, and 14 bases separated the two germline ends. The CDR3 covers 13 residues. The CDR3 loop is CASSMTPKIGYTF. In nucleotides, the CDR3 is TGTGCCAGCAGCATGACCCCAAAGATTGGCTACACCTTC.

A word on this clone: Other DNA sequences from this sample encode an identical CDR3 as well. The rearrangement joins TRBV25-1 to TRBJ2-1; TRBD2 matches at 11 bases. Germline V gives CDR1 MGHDK, CDR2 SYGVNS. V shed 5 bases and J 6 bases; nucleotides not matched to a gene: 6. The CDR3 runs 15 residues. CDR3 nucleotides: TGTGCCAGCAGTTTCGGACTAGCGGGCGGCAATGAGCAGTTCTTC. Residues: CASSFGLAGGNEQFF.

This chain connects TRBV2 to TRBJ1-6; TRBD1 might be the D (5 bases). Germline CDR1 SNHLY, CDR2 FYNNEI. V shed 3 bases and J shed 5 bases, with 14 bases lying between them. The CDR3 has 16 amino acids. CDR3 sequence reads: CASSERGGEDNSPLHF. DNA of the CDR3: TGTGCCAGCAGTGAGCGGGGGGGGGAGGATAATTCACCCCTCCACTTT.

The V and J genes are TRBV10-3 and TRBJ2-3; TRBD1 might be the D (5 bases). CDR1 and CDR2 (germline): ENHRY, SYGVKD. This CDR3 comprises 14 residues. V was clipped by 0 bases and J by 4 bases, with 8 bases between them. This CDR3 is CAISESRESDTQYF. The DNA for the CDR3 is TGTGCCATCAGTGAGTCCAGGGAATCAGATACGCAGTATTTT.

The chain carries TRBV5-1 and TRBJ1-4; 10 bases align to TRBD1. This CDR3 is built from 17 residues. J was trimmed by 7 bases and V by 4 bases; bases with no gene match: 13. CDR1 and CDR2 (germline): SGHRS, YFSETQ. CDR3 DNA: TGCGCCAGCAGCCCGTCGGGGACAGGGGCCCTATCTGAAAAACTGTTTTTT. This translates into CASSPSGTGALSEKLFF.

This clone was detected a few times. The J gene is TRBJ1-1, the V gene TRBV5-6, with D uncertain. CDR3 length: 13 residues. Germline assignment: CDR1 SGHDT and CDR2 YYEEEE. Trimming shortened V by 0 bases and J by 1 base, and 4 bases separated the two germline ends. The CDR3 DNA reads TGTGCCAGCAGCTTGGCCTGGAACACTGAAGCTTTCTTT. Translation gives CASSLAWNTEAFF.

This chain connects TRBV5-1 to TRBJ2-3; 12 nucleotides match TRBD2. Germline CDR1 and CDR2: SGHRS and YFSETQ. CDR3 length: 16 amino acids. Trimming at V came to 0 bases and at J to 6 bases, leaving 5 bases not matched to a gene. The CDR3 loop reads CASSLGLAGASDTQYF. CDR3 nucleotides: TGCGCCAGCAGCTTGGGACTAGCGGGGGCCTCCGATACGCAGTATTTT. Filled out from reference TRBV5-1 and TRBJ2-3, the complete variable domain reads KAGVTQTPRYLIKTRGQQVTLSCSPISGHRSVSWYQQTPGQGLQFLFEYFSETQRNKGNFPGRFSGRQFSNSRSEMNVSTLELGDSALYLCASSLGLAGASDTQYFGPGTRLTVL.

The CDR3 region has the DNA TGTGCCAGCAGCCCGGGGGGGGGCACAGATACGCAGTATTTT. It codes for CASSPGGGTDTQYF. V and J are TRBV6-5 and TRBJ2-3, with 8 bases that match TRBD2. The CDR3 has 14 amino acids. The germline CDR1 and CDR2 sequences are MNHEY and SVGAGI. The J segment lost 1 base and the V segment lost 6 bases, leaving 3 bases of the junction unmatched.

The rearrangement joins TRBV30 to TRBJ1-5; possible D gene TRBD1, 6 bases. This CDR3 is built from 14 residues. The germline gives CDR1 GTSNPN, CDR2 SVGIG (reference sequence). Trimming stripped 1 base from V and 2 bases from J, with 9 bases between. CDR3 nucleotide sequence: TGTGCCTGGAGTGGTCCAGGGGGCAATCAGCCCCAGCATTTT. Its translation: CAWSGPGGNQPQHF.

The rearrangement joins TRBV6-5 to TRBJ2-1; no clear D. V lost 6 bases and J 6 bases, leaving 18 bases between the germline ends. The CDR3 totals 15 residues. The germline CDR1 and CDR2 sequences are MNHEY and SVGAGI. This CDR3 is CASRPFAAWSNEQFF. CDR3 sequence (DNA): TGTGCCAGCAGGCCCTTCGCAGCCTGGAGCAATGAGCAGTTCTTC.

The V and J genes are TRBV6-5 and TRBJ1-2; D is possibly TRBD1 (6 bases). Germline V lookup: CDR1 MNHEY, CDR2 SVGAGI. The CDR3 is 13 residues long. With 6 bases removed from V and 8 bases from J, the gap between germline ends came to 16 bases. CDR3 amino acids: CASRNGVTGGYTF. For the CDR3, the DNA is TGTGCCAGCAGGAACGGAGTGACAGGCGGCTACACCTTC.

This clone was seen a few times. For the CDR3, the DNA is TGTGCCAGCAGTCCCACCGGGACAGATTACGAGCAGTACTTC. Amino acid sequence: CASSPTGTDYEQYF. The gene calls are TRBV28 and TRBJ2-7; 7 bases agree with TRBD1. Germline CDR1 MDHEN, CDR2 SYDVKM. The CDR3 covers 14 residues. With V trimmed by 5 bases and J by 4 bases, 8 bases remained unmatched.

Written as DNA, the CDR3 is TGTGCCAGCAGCCCCGAATCCCAGAGAAACACCATATATTTT. It is translated as CASSPESQRNTIYF. The chain carries TRBV7-2 and TRBJ1-3, with D unclear. V gave up 5 bases and J gave up 5 bases, with 13 bases separating them. This CDR3 is built from 14 residues. Germline loops: CDR1 SGHTA, CDR2 FQGNSA.

The CDR3 DNA reads as TGTGCCAGCATCCCAGGGGCAGATACGCAGTATTTT. Residues: CASIPGADTQYF. The chain employs TRBV21-1 and TRBJ2-3; whether TRBD1, the table's D call, matches the DNA was not checked. TRBV21-1 is a known pseudogene. This CDR3 is built from 12 residues.

The J gene is TRBJ2-5, the V gene TRBV28, with 12 bases identical to TRBD1. This CDR3 comprises 15 residues. Germline V gene lookup returns CDR1 MDHEN and CDR2 SYDVKM. V trimming: 10 bases; J trimming: 4 bases; junction bases outside the gene matches: 10. CDR3: CATHGTGGAGETQYF. The CDR3 DNA sequence: TGTGCCACCCACGGGACAGGGGGCGCGGGAGAGACCCAGTACTTC. Complete variable domain (other parts from reference TRBV28 and TRBJ2-5): DVKVTQSSRYLVKRTGEKVFLECVQDMDHENMFWYRQDPGLGLRLIYFSYDVKMKEKGDIPEGYSVSREKKERFSLILESASTNQTSMYLCATHGTGGAGETQYFGPGTRLLVL.

This chain uses TRBV2 with TRBJ2-6; D is perhaps TRBD2 (6 bases). V lost 3 bases, J lost 4 bases, and 10 bases lay in between. This CDR3 is 15 amino acids long. Germline lookup yields CDR1 SNHLY and CDR2 FYNNEI. DNA for the CDR3: TGTGCCAGCAGTGAGGAGGGAGCGGGGGCCAACGTCCTGACTTTC. Translation gives CASSEEGAGANVLTF.

The chain employs TRBV7-2 and TRBJ1-2, with D tentatively TRBD1 (5 bases). CDR3 length equals 13 residues. CDR1 and CDR2 (germline): SGHTA, FQGNSA. V lost 5 bases and J 5 bases, leaving 12 bases between the germline ends. CDR3 sequence reads: CASSEYQGYGYTF. Here the CDR3 DNA reads TGTGCCAGCAGCGAATACCAGGGATATGGCTACACCTTC. Together with reference TRBV7-2 and TRBJ1-2, the CDR3 gives the full variable domain: GAGVSQSPSNKVTEKGKDVELRCDPISGHTALYWYRQSLGQGLEFLIYFQGNSAPDKSGLPSDRFSAERTGGSVSTLTIQRTQQEDSAVYLCASSEYQGYGYTFGSGTRLTVV.

The genes are TRBV11-3 and TRBJ1-1, with TRBD1 as a possible D gene (5 bases). CDR1 SGHNT and CDR2 YENEEA come from the germline V gene. CDR3 length equals 14 residues. Trimming cost V 5 bases and J 5 bases, with 15 bases left between them. The CDR3 loop is CASSPGEGRTEAFF. The CDR3 DNA sequence: TGTGCCAGCAGCCCAGGAGAGGGGAGGACTGAAGCTTTCTTT.

The chain uses TRBV7-7 and TRBJ1-5; 9 bases map to TRBD1. Germline values: CDR1 SSHAT, CDR2 FNYEAQ (reference sequence). V lost 5 bases and J lost 0; bases outside the gene matches: 23. The CDR3 is made up of 22 amino acids. The CDR3 region is CASSNRTGETFSLPYSNQPQHF. CDR3 bases: TGTGCCAGCAGCAATCGGACAGGGGAGACTTTTTCCCTACCATATAGCAATCAGCCCCAGCATTTT.

The gene calls are TRBV11-2 and TRBJ2-2; maybe TRBD2 (6 bases). Trimming cost V 3 bases and J 6 bases, with 14 bases left between them. Germline CDR1 is SGHAT and CDR2 is FQNNGV. The CDR3 spans 15 residues. The CDR3 bases are TGTGCCAGCAGCTTGGCACTAGCCTTGGCCGGGGAGCTGTTTTTT. Protein: CASSLALALAGELFF. The full variable domain, rest sourced from reference TRBV11-2 and TRBJ2-2, is EAGVAQSPRYKIIEKRQSVAFWCNPISGHATLYWYQQILGQGPKLLIQFQNNGVVDDSQLPKDRFSAERLKGVDSTLKIQPAKLEDSAVYLCASSLALALAGELFFGEGSRLTVL.

This chain joins TRBV19 and TRBJ2-1, with D possibly matching TRBD2 (6 bases). Germline-derived CDR1 and CDR2 are LNHDA and SQIVND (reference sequence). The CDR3 has 13 residues. V lost 9 bases, J lost 8 bases, and 17 bases lay in between. The CDR3 spells CASGGLTVHEQFF. The CDR3 nucleotides are TGTGCCAGCGGGGGACTGACGGTTCATGAGCAGTTCTTC.